The rows below give T cell receptor beta chains drawn from one sample of a study of CD8 T cells in Susac syndrome. TCRdb processed the immunoSEQ multiplex PCR reads anew with MiXCR; each CDR3 protein has one entry. There are under 250,000 distinct CDR3 sequences in the sample; around 93% occur only once, and about 0.15% lies in the top ten. Source material: CD4+ T cells from PBMCs. These TCRs come from a human donor with Susac syndrome. CDR3s include the opening cysteine and the closing phenylalanine or tryptophan. D genes are given only for firm matches. Size tells how often a clone was seen (once, few, many) or the class of an expanded clone, and some rows leave it out.

V	J	D	size	DNA	CDR3
TRBV3-1	TRBJ1-6	.	.	TGTGCCAGCAGCCAAGATGTGGGCCCCTCGGGCTCACCCCTCCACTTT	CASSQDVGPSGSPLHF
TRBV20-1	TRBJ2-7	.	.	TGCAGTGCTAGGGGCGCCTCGGACGAGCAGTACTTC	CSARGASDEQYF
TRBV19	TRBJ2-1	TRBD1	.	TGTGCCAGTAGTAGAACAGGGGGAGGATACAATGAGCAGTTCTTC	CASSRTGGGYNEQFF
TRBV5-1	TRBJ2-1	.	.	TGCGCCAGCAGCTTGGGTTTCTCGGGAAATGAGCAGTTCTTC	CASSLGFSGNEQFF
TRBV20-1	TRBJ2-2	TRBD2	.	TGCAGTGCTTGGGAGGGTGCGGGGGGAGGCACCGGGGAGCTGTTTTTT	CSAWEGAGGGTGELFF
TRBV2	TRBJ1-2	TRBD1	once	TGTGCCATAGGACAGGGGGCGGGGGGCTACACCTTC	CAIGQGAGGYTF
TRBV12-3/TRBV12-4	TRBJ2-7	.	.	TGTGCCAGCAGTCGTACAGAGCCCTACGAGCAGTACTTC	CASSRTEPYEQYF
TRBV5-1	TRBJ2-5	TRBD2	few	TGCGCCAGCAGCTCTCTAGCGGGGGCCGAAACCCAGTACTTC	CASSSLAGAETQYF
TRBV11-3	TRBJ2-5	.	.	TGTGCCAGCAGCCCAAACCCTGGCGAGACCCAGTACTTC	CASSPNPGETQYF
TRBV7-9	TRBJ2-3	TRBD2	.	TGTGCCAGCAGCTCCCCTAGCGGGGGGGAAACAGATACGCAGTATTTT	CASSSPSGGETDTQYF